This note documents a single T cell receptor (beta chain) sequence. Antigen unknown. TCR beta sequences were obtained from blood CD8+ and CD4+ T cells. Patients with Susac syndrome met the recently defined diagnostic criteria for definite or probable disease. Random hexamers primed reverse transcription of about 0.45 to 1 ug RNA. TCRdb processed the immunoSEQ multiplex PCR reads anew with MiXCR; each CDR3 protein has one entry. The data hold around 180,000 distinct CDR3 sequences, with 85% to 95% observed a single time. The sample comes from a study of CD8 T cells in Susac syndrome. Trimming at V came to 5 bases and at J to 8 bases, leaving 14 bases not matched to a gene. The CDR3 has 15 residues. The germline V gene encodes CDR1 PRHDT and CDR2 FYEKMQ (reference sequence). Study-wide results and limits: None of the CD4+ T cell repertoires in Susac syndrome showed clonal expansion.

The rearrangement joins TRBV13 to TRBJ1-2, with 7 positions matching TRBD1. The sequencing sample was made of CD4+ T cells from PBMCs. The TCR comes from a human donor with Susac syndrome. In nucleotides, the CDR3 is TGTGCCAGCAGCCTCTTGGGAGGGGGCTGGGAAGGCTACACCTTC. It specifies CASSLLGGGWEGYTF.